What follows describes a single T cell receptor (beta chain). What antigen it recognizes has not been identified. Per-nucleotide qualities are absent, and no much larger clonotype sits a single base away. The data were taken from a study of T-cell memory formation after mild COVID-19 (dated by TCRdb to 2020 to 2022). General notes on the study: TCR sequence clusters from the two donors were found to be largely donor specific. In a couple of donors, T-cell clones that expanded and contracted after mild COVID-19 were followed by sequencing TCRalpha and TCRbeta repertoires longitudinally. Two young, previously healthy adult volunteers, one female and one male, were included in the cohort. The research as a whole found: The second-wave clones that peaked on day 37 were not confirmed to be SARS-CoV-2 specific. From day 15 to 85, contracting clones showed balanced CD4/CD8 phenotypes, whereas a second wave of clones that expanded from day 15 to 37 leaned towards CD4+. Some responding clones were detected in pre-infection memory, which suggested that pre-existing cross-reactive memory T cells had joined the SARS-CoV-2 response. Only a couple of mild cases were covered by the study, and larger cohorts that include severe cases with pre-infection samples were considered necessary. Contracting CD4+ clones appeared mostly in the CM and EM memory subsets, whereas CD8+ clones were enriched in EMRA.

Ficoll-Paque density gradient centrifugation was the method used to isolate PBMCs. Sequencer: Illumina NovaSeq 6000. TCRalpha and TCRbeta cDNA libraries were constructed by 5'RACE with constant-segment primers, with sample barcodes and unique molecular identifiers being introduced. Trizol reagent was used to extract RNA from every sample. Library amplification was performed in two PCR steps, and a second sample barcode and Illumina TruSeq adapters were introduced in the second step. The libraries were sequenced on an Illumina NovaSeq using 2 x 150 bp paired-end reads. In the paper's pipeline: Reads were demultiplexed and collapsed into UMI-guided consensus sequences with migec v1.2.7. Using mixcr v2.1.11, UMI consensuses were aligned to TRA and TRB V and J templates and then assembled into clonotypes. A clonotype was counted as expanded or contracted only if both edgeR and NoisET called the change significant, with noise models trained on biological replicates. For edgeR calls, the thresholds were a false discovery rate-adjusted p below 0.01 and a log2 fold-change of 1. As an exploratory analysis of dynamics, max-normalized trajectories of the 1000 most abundant clonotypes were examined with PCA combined with hierarchical clustering. The CD4 or CD8 phenotype of responding clones was assigned using the separately sequenced CD4+ and CD8+ repertoires. The public reads were quality trimmed at Q25 with fastp and then assembled into clones with MiXCR by TCRdb, keeping productive beta chains. Duplicate CDR3 protein sequences are folded into a single record with the most common DNA and genes. The V and J calls here are based on TCRdb, not the publication. Within this sample are around 310,000 distinct CDR3 sequences, with approximately 15% of them counted one time only. The top ten constitute around 20% of the sample.

The sequenced sample consisted of PBMCs or a T cell subset sorted from them (not recorded which). This clonotype was obtained from a man aged 18 to 29 who had mild COVID-19 (a few samples of this study predate the infection). The sample titles of this study are shuffled in the database, so cell type and time point are left out; the donor was told from shared clones.

The nucleotide sequence is TGTGCCAGCAGCCAAGGGGGACAGGGGGCCGCGGGGGCCAACGTCCTGACTTTC. This encodes CASSQGGQGAAGANVLTF. In this chain, TRBV4-2 is recombined with TRBJ2-6; 12 central bases correspond to TRBD1. Ends trimmed: V by 1 base, J by 4 bases; bases unmatched to a gene: 5. There are 18 amino acids in the CDR3, from cysteine to phenylalanine inclusive. CDR3 DNA is the only sequence kept; it has 54 bases, read in frame from the first base. Looking up the germline V gene yields CDR1 LGHNA and CDR2 YNFKEQ.